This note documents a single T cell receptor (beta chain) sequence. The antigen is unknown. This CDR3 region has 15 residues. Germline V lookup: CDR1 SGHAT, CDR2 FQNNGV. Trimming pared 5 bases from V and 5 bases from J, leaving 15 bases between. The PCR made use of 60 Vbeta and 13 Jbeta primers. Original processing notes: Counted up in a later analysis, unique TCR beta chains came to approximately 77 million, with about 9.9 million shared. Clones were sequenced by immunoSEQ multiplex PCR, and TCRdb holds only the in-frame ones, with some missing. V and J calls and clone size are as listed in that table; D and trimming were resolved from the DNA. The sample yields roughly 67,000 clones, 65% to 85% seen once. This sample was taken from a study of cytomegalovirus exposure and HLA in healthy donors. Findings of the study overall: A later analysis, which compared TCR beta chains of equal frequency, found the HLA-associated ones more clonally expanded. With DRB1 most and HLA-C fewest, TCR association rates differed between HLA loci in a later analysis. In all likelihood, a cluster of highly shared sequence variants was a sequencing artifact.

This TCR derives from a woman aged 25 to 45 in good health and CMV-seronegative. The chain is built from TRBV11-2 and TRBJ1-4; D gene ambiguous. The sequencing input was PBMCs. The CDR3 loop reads CASSPSGGGNEKLFF. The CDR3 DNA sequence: TGTGCCAGCAGCCCGTCGGGCGGAGGGAATGAAAAACTGTTTTTT.